This T cell receptor (beta chain) was sequenced for a study of T cell responses to AZD1222 COVID-19 vaccine. Per germline, CDR1 SGHRS and CDR2 YFSETQ. The CDR3 totals 13 residues. V lost 6 bases and J 2 bases, leaving 10 bases between the germline ends. The data were produced by immunoSEQ multiplex PCR, yet TCRdb's version contains in-frame clones alone and is incomplete. The sample carries 250,000 to 300,000 clones, around 92% recorded once. Study-wide results and caveats: Spike-specific TCR breadth and depth rose after two AZD1222 doses. Only a handful of AZD1222 recipients were seropositive at baseline.

Regarding this clone: Antigen: not known.

The J gene is TRBJ2-3, the V gene TRBV5-1; D is unresolved. The clonotype originates from an adult who received the AZD1222 COVID-19 vaccine. The sequencing here drew on peripheral blood, taken 28 days after the second AZD1222 dose. The DNA of the CDR3 is TGCGCCAGCACACAGTTCCCCACAGATACGCAGTATTTT. Protein sequence: CASTQFPTDTQYF.